This T cell receptor beta chain originates from a study of blood T cell repertoires in COVID-19 (dated by TCRdb to 2020 to 2022). In terms of the full investigation: Samples from collaborators originated in the United States, Italy and Spain and spanned both the acute and convalescent phases of COVID-19. Subjects who had been exposed to COVID-19, were actively infected with it, or had recovered from it provided the deeply sampled blood TCRbeta repertoires that made up the dataset. The material from the prospective study consisted of cDNA or gDNA derived from T cells, B-cell-depleted T cells, or PBMCs. The repertoires were made available in a free public database intended to serve as a resource for research on the immune response to SARS-CoV-2. Samples came from the ongoing ImmuneRACE study (first 160 participants) plus 1,254 subjects from 6 global collaborators. HLA class I and class II types, where available, came from metadata supplied by the sample provider rather than from assay-based typing. The sample metadata nearly always contained a de-identified subject ID, COVID-19 status, age in years and sex.

What the research found in general, with its limitations: How much clinical and demographic metadata was included differed by source and by participant, and the metadata was provided uncurated.

TCRbeta CDR3 regions were amplified from genomic DNA by means of the immunoSEQ Assay, a bias-controlled multiplex PCR. Concerning the study's data processing: The number of nucleated cells in each sample was estimated from the amplification of reference gene primers within the assay. To quantify the absolute abundance of each unique TCRbeta CDR3 rearrangement, sequence reads were collapsed and filtered. Productive Simpson clonality was computed per sample as the square root of Simpson's diversity index over productive rearrangements. Sourced from immuneACCESS, this table was stored by TCRdb with only in-frame sequences that have V and J called. A share of the clones is absent; for the studies checked, an unresolved V gene accounts for under half, and the remainder has no known explanation. That table supplies the V and J calls and clone size; D and trimming were determined from the DNA. The sample table lists fewer than 150,000 clones, approximately 87% of them with a count of one. In total, the top ten clones hold 3.5% to 4.5% of the sample.

Whole blood was collected in K2EDTA tubes by collaborating institutions according to the institutions' own protocols. For TCRbeta analysis, collaborators shipped samples in one of three forms: frozen whole blood, isolated PBMCs, or DNA extracted from either of those sample types. V trim: 5 bases; J trim: 2 bases; unmatched bases: 5. Taken from cysteine to phenylalanine, the CDR3 has 14 residues. Here the CDR3 DNA is all that survives: 42 bases in frame from base 1. According to the germline V gene, CDR1 reads SGHTA and CDR2 reads FQGNSA. Concerning this clone: Its target antigen remains unknown. No base quality information exists; no much larger clone differs at one position.

This TCR derives from a middle-aged woman with acute or convalescent COVID-19. Sample: peripheral blood. Recombination joined TRBV7-2 with TRBJ2-5; 7 bases in between match TRBD2. The DNA sequence follows: TGTACCAGCAGCAACGGGGGGTCTCAAGAGACCCAGTACTTC. Translated, it reads CTSSNGGSQETQYF.